Each of the 21 T cell receptor beta chains below was sequenced from the same sample in a study of T cells in narcolepsy. Profiling relied on immunoSEQ multiplex PCR, and the TCRdb table lists in-frame clones only, not all of them. Here the sample spans 25,000 to 35,000 clones, 83% being singletons. The sample taken for sequencing was CD45RA- memory CD4+ T cells from PBMCs. Source of these receptors: a human donor with narcolepsy.

This clone occurred once. V usage is TRBV10-3 and J usage is TRBJ2-1; 11 bases are a match to TRBD1. Germline CDR1 ENHRY, CDR2 SYGVKD. V shed 6 bases and J 0 bases; nucleotides not matched to a gene: 4. The CDR3 runs to 16 residues. The CDR3: CAISLDRGHSYNEQFF. The DNA for the CDR3 is TGTGCCATCAGCCTGGACAGGGGGCACTCCTACAATGAGCAGTTCTTC.

The chain joins TRBV2 to TRBJ2-3, with D hard to call. The ends were cut back, 10 bases at V and 0 bases at J, with 20 bases in the middle. The germline gives CDR1 SNHLY, CDR2 FYNNEI. This CDR3 has 16 amino acids. Here the CDR3 reads CATSPRSTGSTDTQYF. For the CDR3, the DNA is TGTGCCACCTCCCCCCGGAGCACTGGAAGCACAGATACGCAGTATTTT.

In its sample, this clone was seen once. This rearrangement joins TRBV6-5 to TRBJ2-7; D uncertain. In germline, CDR1 is MNHEY, CDR2 SVGAGI. CDR3 length: 14 residues. V lost 4 bases and J lost 4, with 14 bases in between. The CDR3 region is CASSSQALRYEQYF. CDR3 nucleotide sequence: TGTGCCAGCAGTTCGCAGGCTCTAAGATACGAGCAGTACTTC.

The V call is TRBV7-9, the J call TRBJ2-3; no definite D call. The germline V gene has CDR1 SEHNR and CDR2 FQNEAQ (reference sequence). Trimming cost V 2 bases and J 2 bases, with 14 bases left between them. The CDR3 loop spans 16 amino acids. CDR3 nucleotide sequence: TGTGCCAGCAGCTTATCTCGGGCCAGTAACACAGATACGCAGTATTTT. Translated, it gives CASSLSRASNTDTQYF. Full variable domain (remainder filled in from reference TRBV7-9 and TRBJ2-3): DTGVSQNPRHKITKRGQNVTFRCDPISEHNRLYWYRQTLGQGPEFLTYFQNEAQLEKSRLLSDRFSAERPKGSFSTLEIQRTEQGDSAMYLCASSLSRASNTDTQYFGPGTRLTVL.

This clone has a handful of counts. V gene TRBV7-2 combines with J gene TRBJ2-5; TRBD2 might be the D (5 bases). V dropped 3 bases and J dropped 5 bases, with 10 bases sitting between them. This CDR3 comprises 13 residues. Germline loops: CDR1 SGHTA, CDR2 FQGNSA. The CDR3 sequence: CASSFSDGETQYF. CDR3 bases: TGTGCCAGCAGCTTTAGCGACGGCGAGACCCAGTACTTC.

This chain uses TRBV5-1 with TRBJ2-1; 7 nucleotides align to TRBD2. Germline V lookup: CDR1 SGHRS, CDR2 YFSETQ. CDR3 length: 17 amino acids. Trimming cost V 4 bases and J 0 bases; bases outside gene matches: 10. This CDR3 is CASSRGGADLSYNEQFF. CDR3 in DNA: TGCGCCAGCAGCCGGGGAGGGGCGGATCTCTCCTACAATGAGCAGTTCTTC.

The J gene is TRBJ2-3, the V gene TRBV9, with a tentative D call TRBD1 (5 bases). The germline CDR1 and CDR2 sequences are SGDLS and YYNGEE. V shed 0 bases and J shed 0 bases, with 11 bases lying between them. The CDR3 extends over 16 amino acids. The CDR3 region is CASSVGQSTSTDTQYF. The CDR3 coding sequence is TGTGCCAGCAGCGTAGGACAGTCAACTAGCACAGATACGCAGTATTTT.

The chain uses TRBV11-3 and TRBJ1-2; weak D call: TRBD1 (5 bases). This CDR3 is 13 amino acids long. The germline V gene encodes CDR1 SGHNT and CDR2 YENEEA. Trimming cost V 4 bases and J 5 bases, with 11 bases left between them. CDR3 bases: TGTGCCAGCAGCTCCCAGGGTGGTTATGGCTACACCTTC. This encodes CASSSQGGYGYTF.

The chain couples TRBV9 to TRBJ2-5; D unresolved. Trimming cost V 4 bases and J 4 bases, with 11 bases left between them. The CDR3 length is 13 residues. Germline CDR1 is SGDLS and CDR2 is YYNGEE. CDR3 region: CASSPQLGETQYF. The CDR3 DNA is TGTGCCAGCAGCCCCCAACTCGGAGAGACCCAGTACTTC.

V and J are TRBV2 and TRBJ2-7; TRBD1 matches 11 bases. From germline, CDR1 is SNHLY and CDR2 FYNNEI. V lost 10 bases and J lost 0; bases outside the gene matches: 5. There are 14 residues in the CDR3. The CDR3 coding sequence is TGTGCCAATTCGGACAGGGGGCACTCCTACGAGCAGTACTTC. This encodes CANSDRGHSYEQYF.

V gene TRBV9 combines with J gene TRBJ1-6; 7 bases map to TRBD1. Germline V gene lookup returns CDR1 SGDLS and CDR2 YYNGEE. The V segment lost 2 bases and the J segment 10 bases; nucleotides outside the gene matches: 6. This CDR3 region has 14 residues. CDR3 DNA sequence: TGTGCCAGCAGCGTCCAACAGGGGCAATCACCCCTCCACTTT. Encoded protein: CASSVQQGQSPLHF.

This clone was detected only a few times. This chain joins TRBV4-3 and TRBJ2-4; unclear D gene. This CDR3 region has 15 residues. The V end lost 1 base, the J end lost 6 bases, and 13 bases lay between the germline ends. The V gene's germline CDR1 is LGHNA and CDR2 YSLEER. The CDR3 protein is CASSQVGDTSNIQYF. The CDR3 coding sequence is TGCGCCAGCAGCCAAGTGGGTGACACCTCAAACATTCAGTACTTC.

The chain combines TRBV2 with TRBJ2-2; possible D gene TRBD2, 5 bases. Germline values: CDR1 SNHLY, CDR2 FYNNEI. The V end was cut by 6 bases, the J end by 2 bases, with 10 bases between. This CDR3 comprises 14 residues. This chain's CDR3 is CASRDFANTGELFF. CDR3 DNA: TGTGCCAGCAGGGACTTTGCCAACACCGGGGAGCTGTTTTTT.

The chain couples TRBV5-4 to TRBJ2-5; 7 bases align to TRBD2. This CDR3 is built from 15 residues. Trimming removed 0 bases from V and 11 bases from J; junction bases left unmatched: 13. Per germline, CDR1 SGHNT and CDR2 YYREEE (reference sequence). The CDR3 nucleotides are TGTGCCAGCAGCTTGGCCGGAGGGCAAGCGCGGGAGCAGTACTTC. Protein: CASSLAGGQAREQYF. The variable domain in full, with the rest retrieved from reference TRBV5-4 and TRBJ2-5, is ETGVTQSPTHLIKTRGQQVTLRCSSQSGHNTVSWYQQALGQGPQFIFQYYREEENGRGNFPPRFSGLQFPNYSSELNVNALELDDSALYLCASSLAGGQAREQYFGPGTRLLVL.

The rearrangement uses TRBV2 and TRBJ1-2, with 10 bases matching TRBD1. V shed 6 bases and J 6 bases; nucleotides not matched to a gene: 4. Germline lookup yields CDR1 SNHLY and CDR2 FYNNEI. The CDR3 is 13 residues long. CDR3 amino acids: CASRDRGRDGYTF. The CDR3 nucleotides read TGTGCCAGCAGAGACAGGGGGCGGGATGGCTACACCTTC.

This rearrangement joins TRBV16 to TRBJ2-7, with D unclear. This CDR3 comprises 12 residues. V lost 0 bases to trimming and J lost 0 bases, with 0 bases between them. Germline CDR1 and CDR2: KGHSY and FQNENV. CDR3 in amino acids: CASSQSSYEQYF. Written as DNA, the CDR3 is TGTGCCAGCAGCCAATCCTCCTACGAGCAGTACTTC.

The rearrangement uses TRBV29-1 and TRBJ1-3, with D possibly TRBD1 on 6 matching bases. V lost 0 bases and J lost 5, with 11 bases in between. Germline-derived CDR1 and CDR2 are SQVTM and ANQGSEA. There are 14 residues in the CDR3. The CDR3 loop reads CSVEDGGGRNTIYF. For the CDR3, the DNA is TGCAGCGTTGAAGATGGCGGGGGGCGAAACACCATATATTTT. The whole variable domain, filled in from reference TRBV29-1 and TRBJ1-3, reads SAVISQKPSRDICQRGTSLTIQCQVDSQVTMMFWYRQQPGQSLTLIATANQGSEATYESGFVIDKFPISRPNLTFSTLTVSNMSPEDSSIYLCSVEDGGGRNTIYFGEGSWLTVV.

The table lists this clone with a few counts. The chain recombines TRBV19 with TRBJ2-1, with D tentatively TRBD1 or TRBD2 (6 bases each). Per germline, CDR1 LNHDA and CDR2 SQIVND (reference sequence). The CDR3 is made up of 15 amino acids. The V end lost 3 bases, the J end lost 3 bases, and 12 bases lay between the germline ends. The chain's CDR3 is CASSIRGPLYNEQFF. In DNA, the CDR3 is TGTGCCAGTAGTATCCGGGGGCCCCTCTACAATGAGCAGTTCTTC.

This clone has just a few counts. V usage is TRBV10-3 and J usage is TRBJ1-4; D is unclear. The CDR3 is made up of 14 amino acids. The V end was cut by 2 bases, the J end by 6 bases, with 10 bases between. Germline lookup yields CDR1 ENHRY and CDR2 SYGVKD. CDR3 in DNA: TGTGCCATCAGTGAGGGTTCTCAATATGAAAAACTGTTTTTT. Translated, it gives CAISEGSQYEKLFF.

The gene calls are TRBV5-4 and TRBJ2-3; TRBD1 aligns across 7 bases. Germline CDR1 SGHNT, CDR2 YYREEE (reference sequence). The junction had 2 bases not matched to a gene; V was cut back by 0 bases and J by 1 base. The CDR3 runs to 15 residues. CDR3 protein: CASSLDRGRTDTQYF. The CDR3 DNA reads TGTGCCAGCAGCTTGGACAGGGGTCGCACAGATACGCAGTATTTT.

This chain uses TRBV11-2 with TRBJ1-5; TRBD1 might be the D (5 bases). CDR3 length: 13 amino acids. Trimming took 5 bases from V and 9 from J, leaving 14 bases between them. Germline V gives CDR1 SGHAT, CDR2 FQNNGV. The CDR3 spells CASSGQEGWPQHF. The CDR3 bases are TGTGCCAGCAGCGGGCAGGAGGGGTGGCCCCAGCATTTT. Looking up the rest from reference TRBV11-2 and TRBJ1-5 gives the full variable domain: EAGVAQSPRYKIIEKRQSVAFWCNPISGHATLYWYQQILGQGPKLLIQFQNNGVVDDSQLPKDRFSAERLKGVDSTLKIQPAKLEDSAVYLCASSGQEGWPQHFGDGTRLSIL.